This entry lists 8 T cell receptor beta chains sequenced from one sample in a study of blood T cell repertoires in COVID-19 (dated by TCRdb to 2018 to 2021). The library came from the immunoSEQ multiplex PCR assay. TCRdb carries this immuneACCESS record with in-frame sequences only. Its versions omit some clonotypes, under half of them owing to an unresolved V gene in the studies checked, with the rest unexplained. The sample yields approximately 92,000 clones; around 80% were counted once. 4.1% of the sample is held by the ten biggest clonotypes. Material for sequencing was peripheral blood. The origin of the receptors is a man aged 55 to 70 with acute or convalescent COVID-19.

The chain employs TRBV6-5 and TRBJ2-2, with 11 bases that match TRBD2. This CDR3 is 15 amino acids long. Losses at the gene ends were 6 bases for V and 0 bases for J; bases not matched to a gene: 0. Germline V lookup: CDR1 MNHEY, CDR2 SVGAGI. The CDR3 sequence is CASRTSGTNTGELFF. Written as DNA, the CDR3 is TGTGCCAGCAGGACTAGCGGGACGAACACCGGGGAGCTGTTTTTT.

This chain joins TRBV6-1 and TRBJ1-2; 9 nucleotides line up with TRBD1. Germline-derived CDR1 and CDR2 are MNHNS and SASEGT. Losses at the gene ends were 2 bases for V and 2 bases for J; bases not matched to a gene: 3. The CDR3 totals 15 residues. The CDR3 DNA follows: TGTGCCAGCAGTGAAACTACAGGGGGCAACTATGGCTACACCTTC. This sequence encodes CASSETTGGNYGYTF.

In its sample, this clone was seen a few times. The V gene is TRBV19, the J gene TRBJ2-3; 13 nucleotides line up with TRBD2. Germline CDR1 LNHDA, CDR2 SQIVND (reference sequence). This CDR3 is 16 amino acids long. Trimming removed 2 bases from V and 4 bases from J; junction bases left unmatched: 3. The CDR3 coding sequence is TGTGCCAGTAGTATACAACTAGCGGGGGGGCCAGATACGCAGTATTTT. It specifies CASSIQLAGGPDTQYF.

The V gene is TRBV19, the J gene TRBJ2-4; D possibly corresponds to TRBD1 (5 bases). The CDR3 contains 14 residues. V lost 8 bases to trimming and J lost 2 bases, with 13 bases between them. CDR1 and CDR2 from the germline V gene are LNHDA and SQIVND (reference sequence). The CDR3 DNA reads TGTGCCAGTCAGGACCCAGGGACCAAAAACATTCAGTACTTC. It is translated as CASQDPGTKNIQYF.

This clone is medium-sized within its sample. This chain joins TRBV24-1 and TRBJ2-5, with D possibly TRBD1 on 5 matching bases. The CDR3 sequence is 13 residues long. Trimming took 4 bases from V and 3 from J, leaving 8 bases between them. Germline V gives CDR1 KGHDR, CDR2 SFDVKD. The CDR3 nucleotides are TGTGCCACCAGTGACCAGGGAAAAGAGACCCAGTACTTC. This translates into CATSDQGKETQYF.

The CDR3 reads CASSPGGRSGANVLTF. The CDR3 coding sequence is TGTGCCAGCAGCCCGGGAGGGCGCTCTGGGGCCAACGTCCTGACTTTC. J is TRBJ2-6 and V is TRBV3-1 (or the pseudogene TRBV3-2), with 8 bases that match TRBD2. Trimming removed 4 bases from V and 0 bases from J; junction bases left unmatched: 2. CDR3 size: 16 residues. CDR1 and CDR2 from the germline V gene are LGHDT and YNNKEL (reference sequence).

The chain employs TRBV6-5 and TRBJ1-1; TRBD1 aligns across 7 bases. CDR3 size: 14 residues. The V gene's germline CDR1 is MNHEY and CDR2 SVGAGI. After removal of 5 bases from V and 6 bases from J, the junction contained 9 bases not matched to a gene. CDR3 nucleotides: TGTGCCAGCAGTAAGACAGGGTTAGGCCCTGAAGCTTTCTTT. This translates into CASSKTGLGPEAFF.

Concerning this clone: The same CDR3 arises from other DNA sequences in this sample as well. This rearrangement joins TRBV5-1 to TRBJ1-4; 9 nucleotides match TRBD1. The length of the CDR3 is 14 residues. After removal of 0 bases from V and 7 bases from J, the junction contained 1 base not matched to a gene. The V gene's germline CDR1 is SGHRS and CDR2 YFSETQ. The DNA of the CDR3 is TGCGCCAGCAGCTTGGACAGGGGGCCTGAAAAACTGTTTTTT. It encodes CASSLDRGPEKLFF.